One T cell receptor beta chain is described in this entry. This CDR3 has 13 residues. With 3 bases removed from V and 5 bases from J, the gap between germline ends came to 11 bases. Per germline, CDR1 LNHNV and CDR2 YYDKDF (reference sequence). The data were obtained in a study of T-cell reconstitution after alpha-beta-depleted transplantation in children. TCRbeta library preparation incorporated unique molecular identifiers. TCRdb analysed the PCR reads with MiXCR anew, one entry per CDR3 protein. The sample holds about 400,000 distinct CDR3 sequences; roughly 15% are singletons and the top ten take approximately 4.2%.

This sequence joins TRBV15 and TRBJ2-7; D tentatively fits TRBD1 or TRBD2 (5 bases each). Sample: PBMCs, taken from the stem cell graft. This receptor was identified in a human donor who donated a stem cell graft to a child with Fanconi anemia. CDR3 loop: CATSRWDGDEQYV. The CDR3 DNA reads as TGTGCCACCAGCAGGTGGGACGGCGACGAGCAGTACGTC.